Reported below is one T cell receptor (beta chain). Its target is unknown. The CDR3 length is 17 residues. CDR1 is DFQATT, CDR2 SNEGSKA, per germline (reference sequence). From the 5' RACE reads, TCRdb called clonotypes with MiXCR, one entry per CDR3 protein. This sample has 1.5 million or so distinct CDR3 sequences; about 32% occur once, and the top ten carry 0.25% to 0.3%. The data stem from a study of identical twins. Study-level points and caveats: Reduced insertions were recorded for abundant cord blood beta clonotypes, with no such pattern in memory repertoires. Model-predicted out-of-frame TCR alpha sharing fell below observed values in monozygotic twins.

The sequenced sample was cord blood. The TCR was taken from a newborn girl in good health. The rearrangement uses TRBV20-1 and TRBJ2-4; possibly TRBD2 for D (6 bases). The J call may be wrong; the DNA end is better matched by TRBJ2-5. The CDR3 loop reads CSARGGTSQRDQETQYF. The DNA of the CDR3 is TGCAGTGCTAGAGGTGGGACCTCCCAGCGGGACCAAGAGACCCAGTACTTC.